This TCR beta chain was obtained from a study of blood T cell repertoires in COVID-19. Generated by immunoSEQ multiplex PCR, the TCRdb table keeps only in-frame clones and is missing some. Of around 100,000 clones listed, roughly 85% were seen once; the top ten hold about 12%. Germline V CDR1 and CDR2: KGHDR, SFDVKD. The CDR3 consists of 14 residues. The germline V and J ends were trimmed by 3 bases and 15 bases, with 20 bases remaining between them. Input material: peripheral blood. The chain has TRBV24-1 and TRBJ2-1; possibly TRBD2 for D (6 bases). The clonotype originates from a woman aged 70 to 79 with acute or convalescent COVID-19. Here the CDR3 reads CATSDKPPTRGWFF. The CDR3 nucleotides are TGTGCCACCAGTGATAAACCTCCCACACGGGGGTGGTTCTTC.